This T cell receptor beta chain was obtained from a study of blood T cells in healthy people across ages. General study points: TCR beta diversity correlated strongly with naive T cell percentage. Reliance upon unsorted PBMCs precluded definitive naive versus antigen-experienced comparison.

Total RNA, at least 6 micrograms per sample, came from PBMCs. Germline loops: CDR1 SNHLY, CDR2 FYNNEI. The CDR3 contains 16 residues. V lost 7 bases, J lost 4 bases, and 19 bases lay in between. As to this clonotype: Its cognate antigen is unknown.

A second roughly 6 to 11 cycle PCR used barcoded and J-beta primers. CDR3-containing paired-end reads numbering at least 3 million came from each sample. One entry per CDR3 protein results from TCRdb running MiXCR on the 5' RACE reads. The data hold more than 1.4 million distinct CDR3 sequences, with approximately 38% observed a single time. The J gene is TRBJ2-2, the V gene TRBV2; the D call may be TRBD1 or TRBD2 (6 bases each). The sequence came from a woman aged 18-29 years in good health. The sample taken for sequencing was blood. The CDR3 protein is CASMGGQAGSTGELFF. The CDR3 DNA sequence: TGTGCCAGCATGGGGGGCCAGGCCGGGAGCACCGGGGAGCTGTTTTTT.